Given below is one TCR beta chain in context. The CDR3 contains 12 residues. Trimming left V 3 bases short and J 7 bases short, with 9 bases between. Looked up from germline, CDR1 is LGHDT and CDR2 is YNNKEL (reference sequence). The T cells that were sequenced for TCR beta were CD8+ and CD4+ cells from blood. Healthy donors formed controls matched for age and sex. The TEMRA cells underwent FACS enrichment, while the CD8+ and CD4+ T cells underwent negative isolation. This entry comes from a study of CD8 T cells in Susac syndrome. Random hexamers primed reverse transcription of about 0.45 to 1 ug RNA. Across 54 Vbeta and 13 Jbeta, TCR beta CDR3 was amplified with immunoSEQ multiplex PCR. TCRdb independently ran MiXCR on the immunoSEQ multiplex PCR reads; one entry per CDR3 protein. Here the sample spans roughly 190,000 distinct CDR3 sequences, roughly 94% being singletons.

The chain recombines TRBV3-1 with TRBJ1-2; D ambiguous. The material sequenced was CD4+ T cells from PBMCs. This receptor was identified in a human donor in good health. CDR3 residues: CASSHSSRGYTF. For the CDR3, the DNA is TGTGCCAGCAGCCACAGCTCCCGTGGCTACACCTTC.